The 5 T cell receptor beta chains below were found in one sample sequenced in a study of graft-versus-host responses after intestinal transplantation. Their cognate antigens are unknown. Profiled with immunoSEQ multiplex PCR; TCRdb holds only in-frame clones, not every one. Here the sample spans roughly 99,000 clones, about nine tenths being singletons. The starting material was unstimulated CD8+ T cells sorted from spleen or lymph node cells, obtained before transplant. These receptor sequences come from a human donor who was the organ donor for an intestinal transplant.

The V call is TRBV5-1, the J call TRBJ1-2, with a weak D call TRBD1 (6 bases). V was shortened by 0 bases and J by 8 bases, with 14 bases between the two germline ends. From germline, CDR1 is SGHRS and CDR2 YFSETQ. The CDR3 runs to 14 residues. CDR3 DNA: TGCGCCAGCAGCTTGGAAGGGCGGGGGCTAGGCTACACCTTC. Its protein is CASSLEGRGLGYTF. The full variable domain, its missing parts supplied by reference TRBV5-1 and TRBJ1-2, is KAGVTQTPRYLIKTRGQQVTLSCSPISGHRSVSWYQQTPGQGLQFLFEYFSETQRNKGNFPGRFSGRQFSNSRSEMNVSTLELGDSALYLCASSLEGRGLGYTFGSGTRLTVV.

This clone appeared once. V is TRBV27 and J is TRBJ2-7; TRBD1 matches 9 bases. Germline V gene sequence: CDR1 MNHEY, CDR2 SMNVEV (reference sequence). The V segment lost 6 bases and the J segment 4 bases; nucleotides outside the gene matches: 7. The CDR3 length is 14 residues. DNA for the CDR3: TGTGCCAGCAGCCGACAGGGGGTTTTATACGAGCAGTACTTC. As protein: CASSRQGVLYEQYF.

The chain uses TRBV28 and TRBJ1-3; D is unclear. CDR1 MDHEN and CDR2 SYDVKM come from the germline V gene. This CDR3 has 15 amino acids. V lost 4 bases, J lost 0 bases, and 10 bases lay in between. The CDR3, as DNA: TGTGCCAGCAGTTCCCGGGATTTCTCTGGAAACACCATATATTTT. Protein: CASSSRDFSGNTIYF.

V usage is TRBV10-3 and J usage is TRBJ2-7, with a tentative D call TRBD2 (6 bases). CDR3 length equals 15 residues. With 2 bases removed from V and 0 bases from J, the gap between germline ends came to 11 bases. CDR1 is ENHRY and CDR2 is SYGVKD in the germline V gene. CDR3 in amino acids: CAISELATLSYEQYF. The CDR3 nucleotides read TGTGCCATCAGTGAGCTAGCGACACTCTCCTACGAGCAGTACTTC.

The genes are TRBV2 and TRBJ2-7; 9 bases agree with TRBD1. This CDR3 contains 13 residues. Trimming cost V 7 bases and J 1 base; bases outside gene matches: 2. Germline V lookup: CDR1 SNHLY, CDR2 FYNNEI. This CDR3 reads CASIGTGSYEQYF. CDR3 sequence (DNA): TGTGCCAGCATCGGGACAGGGTCCTACGAGCAGTACTTC.